In its sample, the clone carrying this TCR beta chain was seen many times. Antigen: not known. The data stem from a study of CD8 T cells in ankylosing spondylitis. Study-level points and caveats: There were earlier reports of some motif variants in reactive arthritis synovial fluid and blood. Characteristic, it appeared, of ankylosing spondylitis blood was a TCR beta motif of 7 or 8 highly homologous variants.

TCRdb recomputed calls from the 5' RACE reads with MiXCR, one row per CDR3 protein. The table lists 750,000 to 850,000 distinct CDR3 sequences, over 9.5% of them singletons, with under 0.6% in the top ten. The clonotype was recovered from a male donor with ankylosing spondylitis. Sequenced input: blood, either unsorted or a sorted T cell fraction (not recorded which).

Here the CDR3 reads CSVGTSYNEQFF. CDR3 nucleotides: TGCAGCGTTGGAACCTCCTACAATGAGCAGTTCTTC. The chain has TRBV29-1 and TRBJ2-1, with D unresolved. CDR1 is SQVTM, CDR2 ANQGSEA, per germline. Deletions cut 4 bases from V and 0 bases from J, with 4 bases between. This CDR3 spans 12 amino acids.